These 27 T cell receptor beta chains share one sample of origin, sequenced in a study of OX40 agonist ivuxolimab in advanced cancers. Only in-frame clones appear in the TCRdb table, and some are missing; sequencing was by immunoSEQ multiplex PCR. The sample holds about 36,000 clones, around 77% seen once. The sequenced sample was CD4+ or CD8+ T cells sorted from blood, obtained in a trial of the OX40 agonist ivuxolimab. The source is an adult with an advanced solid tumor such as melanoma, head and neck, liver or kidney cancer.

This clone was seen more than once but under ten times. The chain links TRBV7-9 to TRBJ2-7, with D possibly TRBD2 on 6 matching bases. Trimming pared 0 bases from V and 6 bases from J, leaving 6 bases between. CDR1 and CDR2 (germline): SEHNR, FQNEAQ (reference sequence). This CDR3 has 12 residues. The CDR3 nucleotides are TGTGCCAGCAGCTTAGCCGGGGGCGAGCAGTACTTC. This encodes CASSLAGGEQYF.

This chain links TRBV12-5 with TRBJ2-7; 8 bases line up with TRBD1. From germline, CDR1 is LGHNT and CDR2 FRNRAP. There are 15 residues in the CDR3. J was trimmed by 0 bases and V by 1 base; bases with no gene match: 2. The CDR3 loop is CASGLGTGHSYEQYF. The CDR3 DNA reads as TGTGCTAGTGGTTTGGGGACAGGGCACTCCTACGAGCAGTACTTC.

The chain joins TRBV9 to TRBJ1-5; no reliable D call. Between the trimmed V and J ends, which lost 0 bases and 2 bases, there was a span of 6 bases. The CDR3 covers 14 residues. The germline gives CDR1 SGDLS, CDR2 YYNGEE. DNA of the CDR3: TGTGCCAGCAGCGTAGGAAGCGGCAATCAGCCCCAGCATTTT. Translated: CASSVGSGNQPQHF.

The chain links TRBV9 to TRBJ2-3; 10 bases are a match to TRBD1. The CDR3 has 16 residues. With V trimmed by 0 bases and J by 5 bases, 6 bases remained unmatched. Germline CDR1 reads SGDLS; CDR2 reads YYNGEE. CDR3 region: CASSVDGTGAGDTQYF. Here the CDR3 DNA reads TGTGCCAGCAGCGTAGATGGGACAGGGGCTGGAGATACGCAGTATTTT.

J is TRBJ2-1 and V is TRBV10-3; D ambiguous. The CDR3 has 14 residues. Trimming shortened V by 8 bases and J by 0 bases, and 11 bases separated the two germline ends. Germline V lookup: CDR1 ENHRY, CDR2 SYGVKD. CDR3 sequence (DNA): TGTGCCATCCTTGATCCAGGCTCCTACAATGAGCAGTTCTTC. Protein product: CAILDPGSYNEQFF.

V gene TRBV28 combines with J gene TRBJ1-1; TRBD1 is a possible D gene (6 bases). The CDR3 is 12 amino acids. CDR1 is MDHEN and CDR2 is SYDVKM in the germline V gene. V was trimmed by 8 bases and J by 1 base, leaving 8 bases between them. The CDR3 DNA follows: TGTGCCAGCGACAGGCGGAACACTGAAGCTTTCTTT. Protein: CASDRRNTEAFF.

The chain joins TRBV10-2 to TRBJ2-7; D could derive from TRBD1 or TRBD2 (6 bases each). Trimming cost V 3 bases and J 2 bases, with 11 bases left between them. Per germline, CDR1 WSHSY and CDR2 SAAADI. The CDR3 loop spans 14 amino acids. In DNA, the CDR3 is TGCGCCAGCAGTGATTTAGGGGGGACCTACGAGCAGTACTTC. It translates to CASSDLGGTYEQYF.

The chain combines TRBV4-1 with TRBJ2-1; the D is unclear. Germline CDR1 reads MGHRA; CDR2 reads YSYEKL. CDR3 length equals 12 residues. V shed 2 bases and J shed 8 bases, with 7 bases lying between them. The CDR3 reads CASSQTGDEQFF. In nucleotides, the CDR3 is TGCGCCAGCAGCCAAACCGGCGATGAGCAGTTCTTC.

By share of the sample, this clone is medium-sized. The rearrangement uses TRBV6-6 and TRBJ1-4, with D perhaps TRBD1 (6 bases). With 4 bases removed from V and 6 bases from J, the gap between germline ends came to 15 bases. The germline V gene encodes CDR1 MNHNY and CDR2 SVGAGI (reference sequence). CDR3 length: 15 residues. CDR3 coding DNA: TGTGCCAGCAGTTCCCCCAGGGGTGTTGATGAAAAACTGTTTTTT. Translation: CASSSPRGVDEKLFF.

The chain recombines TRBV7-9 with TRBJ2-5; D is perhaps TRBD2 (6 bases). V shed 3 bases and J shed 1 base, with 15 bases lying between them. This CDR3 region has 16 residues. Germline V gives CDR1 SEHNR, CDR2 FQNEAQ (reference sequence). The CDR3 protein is CASSFNAGPSQETQYF. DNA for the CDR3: TGTGCCAGCAGCTTCAACGCGGGACCGAGCCAAGAGACCCAGTACTTC.

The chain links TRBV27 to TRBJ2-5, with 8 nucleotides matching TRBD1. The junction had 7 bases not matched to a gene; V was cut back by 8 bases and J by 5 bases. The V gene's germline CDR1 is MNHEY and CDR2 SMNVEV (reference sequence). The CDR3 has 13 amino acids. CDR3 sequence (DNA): TGTGCCAGCGGTTCAGGGGGCTTGGAGACCCAGTACTTC. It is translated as CASGSGGLETQYF.

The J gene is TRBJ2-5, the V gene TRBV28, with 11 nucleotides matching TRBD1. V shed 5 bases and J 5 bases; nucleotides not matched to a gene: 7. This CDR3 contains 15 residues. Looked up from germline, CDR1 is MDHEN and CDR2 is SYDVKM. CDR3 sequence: CASSLWTGGRETQYF. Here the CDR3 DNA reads TGTGCCAGCAGTCTCTGGACAGGGGGCCGGGAGACCCAGTACTTC.

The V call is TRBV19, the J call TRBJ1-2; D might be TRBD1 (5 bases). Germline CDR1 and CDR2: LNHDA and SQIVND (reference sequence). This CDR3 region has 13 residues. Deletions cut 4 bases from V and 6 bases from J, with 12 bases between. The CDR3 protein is CASSKGTFHGYTF. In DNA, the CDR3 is TGTGCCAGTAGTAAAGGGACCTTTCATGGCTACACCTTC.

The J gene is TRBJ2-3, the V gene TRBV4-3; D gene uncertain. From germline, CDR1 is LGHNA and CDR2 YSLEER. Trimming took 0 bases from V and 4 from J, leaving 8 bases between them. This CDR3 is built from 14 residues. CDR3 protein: CASSQDQTPDTQYF. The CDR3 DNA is TGCGCCAGCAGCCAAGATCAGACCCCAGATACGCAGTATTTT.

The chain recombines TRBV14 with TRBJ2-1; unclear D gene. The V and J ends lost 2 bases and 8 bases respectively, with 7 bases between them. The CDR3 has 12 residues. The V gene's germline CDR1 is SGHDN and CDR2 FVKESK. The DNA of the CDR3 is TGTGCCAGCAGCCAACATCCATATGAGCAGTTCTTC. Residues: CASSQHPYEQFF.

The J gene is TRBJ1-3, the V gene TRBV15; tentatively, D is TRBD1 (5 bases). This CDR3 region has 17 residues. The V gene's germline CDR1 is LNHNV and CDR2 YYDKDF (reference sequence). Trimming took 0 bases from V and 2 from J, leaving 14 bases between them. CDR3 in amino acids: CATSRDSLGVTGNTIYF. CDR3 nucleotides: TGTGCCACCAGCAGAGATTCCCTGGGGGTAACTGGAAACACCATATATTTT.

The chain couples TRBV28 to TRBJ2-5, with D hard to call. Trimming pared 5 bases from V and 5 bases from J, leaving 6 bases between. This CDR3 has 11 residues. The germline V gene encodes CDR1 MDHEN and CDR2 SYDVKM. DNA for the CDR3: TGTGCCAGCAGTGGCCGGGAGACCCAGTACTTC. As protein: CASSGRETQYF.

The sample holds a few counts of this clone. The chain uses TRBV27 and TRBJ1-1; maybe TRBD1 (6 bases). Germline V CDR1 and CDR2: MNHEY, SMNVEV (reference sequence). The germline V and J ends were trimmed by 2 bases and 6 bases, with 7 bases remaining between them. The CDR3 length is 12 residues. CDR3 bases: TGTGCCAGCAGTTTAGGGGGCTCTGAAGCTTTCTTT. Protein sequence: CASSLGGSEAFF.

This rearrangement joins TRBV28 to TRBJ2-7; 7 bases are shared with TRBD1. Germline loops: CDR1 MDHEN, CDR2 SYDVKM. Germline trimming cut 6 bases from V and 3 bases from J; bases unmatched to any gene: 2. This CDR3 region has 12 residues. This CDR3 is CASRGDSYEQYF. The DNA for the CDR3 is TGTGCCAGCAGGGGGGACAGCTACGAGCAGTACTTC. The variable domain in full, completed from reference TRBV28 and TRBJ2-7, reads DVKVTQSSRYLVKRTGEKVFLECVQDMDHENMFWYRQDPGLGLRLIYFSYDVKMKEKGDIPEGYSVSREKKERFSLILESASTNQTSMYLCASRGDSYEQYFGPGTRLTVT.

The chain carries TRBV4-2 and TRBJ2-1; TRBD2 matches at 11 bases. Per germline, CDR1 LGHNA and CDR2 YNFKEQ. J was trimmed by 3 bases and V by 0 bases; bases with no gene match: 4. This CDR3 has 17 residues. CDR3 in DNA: TGTGCCAGCAGCCAAGATCGGACTAGCGGGCTCTACAATGAGCAGTTCTTC. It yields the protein CASSQDRTSGLYNEQFF.

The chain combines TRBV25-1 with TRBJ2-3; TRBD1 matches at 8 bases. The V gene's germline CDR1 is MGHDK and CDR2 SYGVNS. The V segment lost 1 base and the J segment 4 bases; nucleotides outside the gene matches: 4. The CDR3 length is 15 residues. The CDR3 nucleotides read TGTGCCAGCAGTGAATTGGACAGGGCCGCAGATACGCAGTATTTT. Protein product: CASSELDRAADTQYF.

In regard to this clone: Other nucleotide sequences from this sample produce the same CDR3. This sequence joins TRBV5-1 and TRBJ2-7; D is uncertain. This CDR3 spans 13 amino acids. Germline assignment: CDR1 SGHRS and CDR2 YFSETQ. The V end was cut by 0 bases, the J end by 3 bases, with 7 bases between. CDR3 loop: CASSLGLNYEQYF. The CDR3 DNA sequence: TGCGCCAGCAGCTTGGGTTTGAACTACGAGCAGTACTTC. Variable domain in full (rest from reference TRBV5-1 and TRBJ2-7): KAGVTQTPRYLIKTRGQQVTLSCSPISGHRSVSWYQQTPGQGLQFLFEYFSETQRNKGNFPGRFSGRQFSNSRSEMNVSTLELGDSALYLCASSLGLNYEQYFGPGTRLTVT.

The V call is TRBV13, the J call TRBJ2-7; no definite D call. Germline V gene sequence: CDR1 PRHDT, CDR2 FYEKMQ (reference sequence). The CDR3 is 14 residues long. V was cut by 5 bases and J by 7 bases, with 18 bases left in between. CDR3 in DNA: TGTGCCAGCAGCCCAAGGGTCTCACCCTGGGAGCAGTACTTC. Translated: CASSPRVSPWEQYF.

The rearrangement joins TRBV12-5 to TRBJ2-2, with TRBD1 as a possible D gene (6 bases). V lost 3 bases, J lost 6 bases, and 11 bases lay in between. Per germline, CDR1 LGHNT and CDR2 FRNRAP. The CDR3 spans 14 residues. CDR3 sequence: CASGLKTGPGELFF. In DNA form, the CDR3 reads TGTGCTAGTGGTTTAAAGACAGGTCCCGGGGAGCTGTTTTTT. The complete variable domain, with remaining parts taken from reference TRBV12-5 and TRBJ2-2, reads DARVTQTPRHKVTEMGQEVTMRCQPILGHNTVFWYRQTMMQGLELLAYFRNRAPLDDSGMPKDRFSAEMPDATLATLKIQPSEPRDSAVYFCASGLKTGPGELFFGEGSRLTVL.

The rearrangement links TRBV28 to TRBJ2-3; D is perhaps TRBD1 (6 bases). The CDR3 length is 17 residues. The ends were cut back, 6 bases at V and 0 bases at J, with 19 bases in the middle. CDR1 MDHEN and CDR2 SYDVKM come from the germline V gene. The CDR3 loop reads CASSRTQGVYSTDTQYF. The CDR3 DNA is TGTGCCAGCAGCCGCACACAGGGAGTATATAGCACAGATACGCAGTATTTT.

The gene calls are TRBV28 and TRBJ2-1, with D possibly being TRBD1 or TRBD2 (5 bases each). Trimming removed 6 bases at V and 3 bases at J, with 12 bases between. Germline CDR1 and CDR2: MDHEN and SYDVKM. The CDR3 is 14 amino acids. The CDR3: CASSLEGNYNEQFF. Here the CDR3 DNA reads TGTGCCAGCAGCCTCGAGGGGAACTACAATGAGCAGTTCTTC.

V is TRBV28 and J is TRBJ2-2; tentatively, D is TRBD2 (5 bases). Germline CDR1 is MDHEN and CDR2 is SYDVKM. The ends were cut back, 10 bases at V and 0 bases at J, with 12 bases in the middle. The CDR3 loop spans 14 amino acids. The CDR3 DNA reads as TGTGCCACCCGAGGGTATGCGAACACCGGGGAGCTGTTTTTT. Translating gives CATRGYANTGELFF.